One sample yielded the 30 T cell receptor beta chains listed below, sequenced in a study of cytomegalovirus exposure and HLA in healthy donors. Produced via immunoSEQ multiplex PCR; TCRdb's table is partial and in-frame only. The sample includes fewer than 200,000 clones, approximately 89% seen only once; the top ten take 4% to 4.5%. Material: PBMCs. The receptors were gathered from a man between 18 and 29 years old in good health and CMV-seropositive.

The chain uses TRBV9 and TRBJ2-1; 11 nucleotides align to TRBD2. Unmatched junction bases numbered 6, after V lost 4 bases and J lost 3 bases. The germline V gene has CDR1 SGDLS and CDR2 YYNGEE. The CDR3 contains 16 residues. CDR3 region: CASSPRLAGNYNEQFF. As DNA, the CDR3 is TGTGCCAGCAGCCCCCGACTAGCGGGAAACTACAATGAGCAGTTCTTC.

The chain is built from TRBV2 and TRBJ2-2, with D perhaps matching TRBD2 (6 bases). Germline loops: CDR1 SNHLY, CDR2 FYNNEI. V was cut by 8 bases and J by 6 bases, with 10 bases left in between. The CDR3 runs to 12 residues. The CDR3: CASRAGPGELFF. DNA for the CDR3: TGTGCCAGCCGAGCGGGTCCCGGGGAGCTGTTTTTT.

The rearrangement joins TRBV5-8 to TRBJ2-5, with D perhaps TRBD1 (5 bases). Looked up from germline, CDR1 is SGHTS and CDR2 is YDEGEE. V was clipped by 4 bases and J by 5 bases, with 18 bases between them. The CDR3 runs 15 residues. The CDR3 DNA follows: TGTGCCAGCAGCCGGCTCCAGGGTGTCGGGGAGACCCAGTACTTC. It encodes CASSRLQGVGETQYF.

The V gene is TRBV9, the J gene TRBJ2-1; 11 positions match TRBD2. Trimming at V came to 0 bases and at J to 9 bases, leaving 5 bases not matched to a gene. Germline lookup yields CDR1 SGDLS and CDR2 YYNGEE. The CDR3 totals 15 residues. The CDR3 spells CASSVEAGTSGEQFF. CDR3 coding DNA: TGTGCCAGCAGCGTAGAGGCCGGGACTAGCGGTGAGCAGTTCTTC.

This chain uses TRBV28 with TRBJ2-1; D gene ambiguous. This CDR3 has 13 residues. Looked up from germline, CDR1 is MDHEN and CDR2 is SYDVKM. V lost 6 bases to trimming and J lost 5 bases, with 11 bases between them. In DNA form, the CDR3 reads TGTGCCAGCAGCCTCCTTAATAACAATGAGCAGTTCTTC. Translated: CASSLLNNNEQFF. The whole variable domain, filled in from reference TRBV28 and TRBJ2-1, reads DVKVTQSSRYLVKRTGEKVFLECVQDMDHENMFWYRQDPGLGLRLIYFSYDVKMKEKGDIPEGYSVSREKKERFSLILESASTNQTSMYLCASSLLNNNEQFFGPGTRLTVL.

The rearrangement links TRBV6-1 to TRBJ2-7; 7 bases fit TRBD1. J lost 5 bases, V lost 6 bases, and 7 bases had no gene match. The CDR3 is 13 amino acids. Germline lookup yields CDR1 MNHNS and CDR2 SASEGT. The CDR3 region has the DNA TGTGCCAGCAGGCCGGGACAGTCTAACGAGCAGTACTTC. Translation gives CASRPGQSNEQYF.

The chain has TRBV6-1 and TRBJ1-5; TRBD1 agrees at 8 bases. The germline CDR1 and CDR2 sequences are MNHNS and SASEGT. The CDR3 is made up of 15 amino acids. With 6 bases clipped from V and 0 bases from J, the junction kept 4 bases outside the gene matches. The CDR3 loop is CASSGQGHSNQPQHF. The CDR3 DNA follows: TGTGCCAGCAGCGGACAGGGTCATAGCAATCAGCCCCAGCATTTT.

The rearrangement uses TRBV9 and TRBJ2-3; 7 bases match TRBD1. Germline CDR1 is SGDLS and CDR2 is YYNGEE. The CDR3 is made up of 15 amino acids. V lost 4 bases, J lost 3 bases, and 8 bases stayed unmatched. CDR3 amino acids: CASSLPRDRTDTQYF. Written as DNA, the CDR3 is TGTGCCAGCAGCCTCCCACGGGACAGAACAGATACGCAGTATTTT.

This clone was counted once. The chain carries TRBV21-1 and TRBJ2-2; the D segment call TRBD1 is taken from the table without a DNA check. TRBV21-1 is an annotated pseudogene. The CDR3 spans 17 residues. The CDR3, as DNA: TGTGCCAGCAGCAAAGGCCTACAGGGGCGTATAACCGGGGAGCTGTTTTTT. Protein product: CASSKGLQGRITGELFF.

The chain couples TRBV2 to TRBJ1-1; 7 bases align to TRBD1. The germline V gene encodes CDR1 SNHLY and CDR2 FYNNEI. Unmatched junction bases numbered 4, after V lost 5 bases and J lost 4 bases. This CDR3 is 13 amino acids long. As DNA, the CDR3 is TGTGCCAGCAGTACCGGACAGGTCACTGAAGCTTTCTTT. Translating gives CASSTGQVTEAFF.

This clone was seen a few times. The rearrangement links TRBV2 to TRBJ2-1, with 9 bases fitting TRBD2. CDR1 is SNHLY, CDR2 FYNNEI, per germline. This CDR3 has 14 residues. Trimming removed 4 bases from V and 5 bases from J; junction bases left unmatched: 3. The CDR3 bases are TGTGCCAGCAGTGGGCGGGAGGGAAACAATGAGCAGTTCTTC. This codes for CASSGREGNNEQFF.

DNA of the CDR3: TGTGCCAGCAGTGACAGGAGAGAAGATACGCAGTATTTT. Residues: CASSDRREDTQYF. The chain couples TRBV6-4 to TRBJ2-3; no definite D call. The CDR3 runs to 13 residues. Trimming pared 2 bases from V and 5 bases from J, leaving 8 bases between. CDR1 and CDR2 (germline): MRHNA, SNTAGT.

The chain employs TRBV6-5 and TRBJ2-7; D uncertain. Germline V gene sequence: CDR1 MNHEY, CDR2 SVGAGI. V lost 6 bases and J lost 3, with 18 bases in between. The CDR3 has 15 amino acids. In nucleotides, the CDR3 is TGTGCCAGCAGCGCTACAGCTACGAAGAACTACGAGCAGTACTTC. Translating it yields CASSATATKNYEQYF.

The chain has TRBV6-1 and TRBJ2-3, with 9 bases identical to TRBD2. Germline CDR1 MNHNS, CDR2 SASEGT. This CDR3 has 13 amino acids. V dropped 11 bases and J dropped 3; count of bases not matched to a gene: 6. CDR3 in DNA: TGTGCCGTGCAGCGGGGGGTGACAGATACGCAGTATTTT. The encoded protein is CAVQRGVTDTQYF.

The genes are TRBV19 and TRBJ2-1, with a weak D call TRBD1 (5 bases). The ends were cut back, 9 bases at V and 2 bases at J, with 8 bases in the middle. This CDR3 comprises 12 residues. Germline V gives CDR1 LNHDA, CDR2 SQIVND (reference sequence). CDR3 coding DNA: TGTGCCAGCCGGACACCCTACAATGAGCAGTTCTTC. It encodes CASRTPYNEQFF.

The genes are TRBV6-4 and TRBJ2-3; TRBD2 agrees at 7 bases. This CDR3 is built from 16 residues. The V gene end was trimmed by 5 bases and the J gene end by 1 base; junction bases not matched to a gene: 9. Germline V gene data show CDR1 as MRHNA and CDR2 as SNTAGT. DNA of the CDR3: TGTGCCAGCAGTCCTACCTCGGGAGGAGGCACAGATACGCAGTATTTT. Translating gives CASSPTSGGGTDTQYF.

The chain combines TRBV9 with TRBJ2-7; 7 bases match TRBD2. CDR3 length: 15 residues. V was clipped by 4 bases and J by 2 bases; unmatched bases: 9. The germline gives CDR1 SGDLS, CDR2 YYNGEE. This CDR3 is CASSLGTTGAYEQYF. CDR3 DNA sequence: TGTGCCAGCAGCCTTGGGACTACCGGGGCCTACGAGCAGTACTTC.

The chain couples TRBV28 to TRBJ1-3, with D possibly matching TRBD1 (6 bases). The ends were cut back, 7 bases at V and 3 bases at J, with 13 bases in the middle. The germline V gene encodes CDR1 MDHEN and CDR2 SYDVKM. The CDR3 is made up of 14 amino acids. The CDR3 spells CASKPGASGNTIYF. The CDR3 DNA reads as TGTGCCAGCAAACCAGGGGCTAGTGGAAACACCATATATTTT.

The gene calls are TRBV7-8 and TRBJ2-7; D is possibly TRBD2 (5 bases). This CDR3 comprises 14 residues. Per the germline V gene, CDR1 is SGHVS and CDR2 is FQNEAQ. The V and J ends lost 6 bases and 3 bases respectively, with 15 bases between them. The chain's CDR3 is CASSPKRPHYEQYF. In nucleotides, the CDR3 is TGTGCCAGCAGTCCTAAGCGGCCCCACTACGAGCAGTACTTC.

V is TRBV11-2 and J is TRBJ1-4; D remains unclear. CDR1 and CDR2 (germline): SGHAT, FQNNGV. The CDR3 consists of 14 residues. V shed 5 bases and J shed 8 bases, with 15 bases lying between them. The chain's CDR3 is CASSRGIVGEKLFF. The CDR3 DNA reads as TGTGCCAGCAGCCGGGGAATTGTCGGGGAAAAACTGTTTTTT.

The V gene is TRBV6-6, the J gene TRBJ2-5; 7 bases fit TRBD2. The CDR3 has 15 amino acids. CDR1 is MNHNY and CDR2 is SVGAGI in the germline V gene (reference sequence). The J segment lost 5 bases and the V segment lost 0 bases, leaving 6 bases of the junction unmatched. The CDR3 bases are TGTGCCAGCAGTTACTCTGCGGGAGCGGGGGAGACCCAGTACTTC. Amino acid sequence: CASSYSAGAGETQYF.

This chain uses TRBV7-6 with TRBJ2-2, with D possibly being TRBD1 (6 bases). CDR3 size: 12 residues. V lost 4 bases to trimming and J lost 7 bases, with 7 bases between them. Looked up from germline, CDR1 is SGHVS and CDR2 is FNYEAQ. Here the CDR3 reads CASSSTGGELFF. The CDR3 DNA reads TGTGCCAGCAGCTCGACAGGCGGGGAGCTGTTTTTT.

V is TRBV7-9 and J is TRBJ1-4; D is perhaps TRBD1 (5 bases). The germline V gene encodes CDR1 SEHNR and CDR2 FQNEAQ (reference sequence). The CDR3 has 14 residues. Trimming removed 1 base at V and 4 bases at J, with 7 bases between. The CDR3: CASSLDGHNEKLFF. The CDR3, as DNA: TGTGCCAGCAGCTTAGACGGACATAATGAAAAACTGTTTTTT.

V and J are TRBV2 and TRBJ1-4; 10 bases line up with TRBD1. Germline V gives CDR1 SNHLY, CDR2 FYNNEI. V gave up 1 base and J gave up 6 bases; unmatched junction bases: 2. This CDR3 is 15 amino acids long. DNA for the CDR3: TGTGCCAGCAGTGAAGTTGGGACAGGGGATGAAAAACTGTTTTTT. This codes for CASSEVGTGDEKLFF. Drawing the rest from reference TRBV2 and TRBJ1-4, the complete variable domain is EPEVTQTPSHQVTQMGQEVILRCVPISNHLYFYWYRQILGQKVEFLVSFYNNEISEKSEIFDDQFSVERPDGSNFTLKIRSTKLEDSAMYFCASSEVGTGDEKLFFGSGTQLSVL.

Only one count was recorded for this clone. This sequence joins TRBV2 and TRBJ1-5; no clear D gene. This CDR3 is 13 amino acids long. Trimming stripped 4 bases from V and 7 bases from J, with 11 bases between. From germline, CDR1 is SNHLY and CDR2 FYNNEI. DNA of the CDR3: TGTGCCAGCAGTGTCGAGGGTGGGCAGCCCCAGCATTTT. This codes for CASSVEGGQPQHF.

J is TRBJ1-1 and V is TRBV29-1; D remains ambiguous. The V end was cut by 2 bases, the J end by 0 bases, with 13 bases between. The V gene's germline CDR1 is SQVTM and CDR2 ANQGSEA. The CDR3 length is 15 residues. The CDR3 bases are TGCAGCGTTGAAAAGGAGGCTTATATGAACACTGAAGCTTTCTTT. Translated, it gives CSVEKEAYMNTEAFF.

This clone was seen once. V is TRBV7-2 and J is TRBJ2-1; the D gene is possibly TRBD2 (6 bases). The CDR3 contains 16 residues. The germline V gene encodes CDR1 SGHTA and CDR2 FQGNSA. V was cut by 4 bases and J by 4 bases, with 17 bases left in between. CDR3 protein: CASSSRASVPYNEQFF. The CDR3 DNA reads as TGTGCCAGCAGCTCAAGGGCTAGCGTTCCTTACAATGAGCAGTTCTTC.

The chain has TRBV5-4 and TRBJ2-1; 8 bases align to TRBD2. CDR1 and CDR2 from the germline V gene are SGHNT and YYREEE (reference sequence). The CDR3 totals 13 residues. With V trimmed by 4 bases and J by 9 bases, 6 bases remained unmatched. CDR3 region: CASSPGLVGEQFF. The CDR3 DNA is TGTGCCAGCAGCCCGGGACTAGTTGGTGAGCAGTTCTTC.

This clone has only one observation. The CDR3 loop is CASSFTGVETQYF. The CDR3 coding sequence is TGTGCCAGCAGCTTCACAGGGGTAGAGACCCAGTACTTC. The V and J genes are TRBV28 and TRBJ2-5, with 7 bases fitting TRBD1. This CDR3 has 13 amino acids. Germline lookup yields CDR1 MDHEN and CDR2 SYDVKM. V was clipped by 6 bases and J by 4 bases; unmatched bases: 5.

This chain uses TRBV7-3 with TRBJ2-3, with no clear D. Germline lookup yields CDR1 SGHTA and CDR2 FQGTGA. V lost 2 bases and J 2 bases, leaving 11 bases between the germline ends. This CDR3 region has 15 residues. In DNA, the CDR3 is TGTGCCAGCAGCTTATATGCGGATATCACAGATACGCAGTATTTT. Amino acid sequence: CASSLYADITDTQYF.